The 32 T cell receptor beta chains below come from one sample, sequenced in a study of T cell repertoires in cytomegalovirus infection. TCRdb processed the reads anew with MiXCR; each CDR3 protein has one entry. The sample shows roughly 800,000 distinct CDR3 sequences, about 27% of them seen only once. Their recognized antigens are unknown. The sample was cultured CD8+ T cells from PBMCs, taken from culture after CMV antigen stimulation. These receptors all come from a human donor in good health (CMV status not recorded). Some clones in this sample may be carry-over from other donors' samples.

The DNA of the CDR3 is TGTGCCTGCCTCCGGGATCCCACCGGGGAGCTGTTTTTT. This gives the protein CACLRDPTGELFF. V usage is TRBV12-3 or TRBV12-4 and J usage is TRBJ2-2, with TRBD2 as a possible D gene (5 bases). The CDR3 consists of 13 residues. The V and J ends lost 11 bases and 4 bases respectively, with 14 bases between them.

This clonotype was picked up a small number of times. The V gene is TRBV27, the J gene TRBJ1-6; a weak D match, TRBD1 (6 bases). Germline V gene sequence: CDR1 MNHEY, CDR2 SMNVEV (reference sequence). Trimming shortened V by 1 base and J by 0 bases, and 10 bases separated the two germline ends. This CDR3 spans 17 amino acids. This chain's CDR3 is CASSLYTGSSYNSPLHF. As DNA, the CDR3 is TGTGCCAGCAGTTTATATACAGGGAGCTCCTATAATTCACCCCTCCACTTT.

This clonotype was recorded a few times. This chain's CDR3 is CASSYGRSIDGYTF. CDR3 sequence (DNA): TGTGCCAGCAGTTACGGAAGGAGTATAGATGGCTACACCTTC. This chain uses TRBV6-5 with TRBJ1-2; D unresolved. This CDR3 is 14 amino acids long. V was clipped by 2 bases and J by 6 bases, with 13 bases between them. The V gene's germline CDR1 is MNHEY and CDR2 SVGAGI.

V usage is TRBV6-5 and J usage is TRBJ1-2; D unresolved. The CDR3 sequence is 14 residues long. Germline V gene lookup returns CDR1 MNHEY and CDR2 SVGAGI. The V and J ends lost 6 bases and 5 bases respectively, with 16 bases between them. CDR3 sequence reads: CASRPLEGLYGYTF. CDR3 in DNA: TGTGCCAGCAGACCCTTAGAAGGCCTTTATGGCTACACCTTC.

The chain carries TRBV9 and TRBJ2-2; TRBD1 matches at 7 bases. CDR3 length: 15 residues. The J segment lost 4 bases and the V segment lost 4 bases, leaving 7 bases of the junction unmatched. CDR1 is SGDLS and CDR2 is YYNGEE in the germline V gene. The DNA of the CDR3 is TGTGCCAGCAGCACCCGACAGGGATCCACCGGGGAGCTGTTTTTT. Protein product: CASSTRQGSTGELFF.

The chain is built from TRBV5-5 and TRBJ1-1, with 7 bases aligning to TRBD1. The V gene's germline CDR1 is SGHKS and CDR2 YYEKEE (reference sequence). This CDR3 region has 15 residues. J lost 3 bases, V lost 3 bases, and 8 bases had no gene match. The CDR3 loop is CASSYYRGSYTEAFF. The CDR3, as DNA: TGTGCCAGCAGCTACTACAGGGGTTCCTACACTGAAGCTTTCTTT.

This chain joins TRBV19 and TRBJ2-5; 8 positions match TRBD2. CDR3 length equals 16 residues. The V gene end was trimmed by 0 bases and the J gene end by 3 bases; junction bases not matched to a gene: 6. Germline lookup yields CDR1 LNHDA and CDR2 SQIVND (reference sequence). CDR3 in amino acids: CASSIDRDSGEETQYF. The CDR3 region has the DNA TGTGCCAGTAGTATAGATCGCGATAGCGGGGAAGAGACCCAGTACTTC.

V and J are TRBV27 and TRBJ1-3; possibly TRBD1 for D (5 bases). Germline loops: CDR1 MNHEY, CDR2 SMNVEV (reference sequence). V lost 6 bases and J lost 3, with 12 bases in between. This CDR3 has 14 amino acids. CDR3 DNA sequence: TGTGCCAGCAGACGCCTGGGGGGTGGAAACACCATATATTTT. Its protein product is CASRRLGGGNTIYF.

This chain uses TRBV7-9 with TRBJ2-1; 13 positions match TRBD2. This CDR3 has 17 residues. With 5 bases clipped from V and 1 base from J, the junction kept 5 bases outside the gene matches. Germline V lookup: CDR1 SEHNR, CDR2 FQNEAQ (reference sequence). CDR3 DNA sequence: TGTGCCAGCAGCCCAGGGACTAGCGGGGAGTCCTACAATGAGCAGTTCTTC. It is translated as CASSPGTSGESYNEQFF.

V and J are TRBV27 and TRBJ2-3; D possibly corresponds to TRBD2 (6 bases). V shed 0 bases and J shed 0 bases, with 10 bases lying between them. Looked up from germline, CDR1 is MNHEY and CDR2 is SMNVEV (reference sequence). This CDR3 has 16 residues. In DNA form, the CDR3 reads TGTGCCAGCAGTTTATCAATAGCGGCTAGCACAGATACGCAGTATTTT. It encodes CASSLSIAASTDTQYF.

The rearrangement uses TRBV20-1 and TRBJ2-3, with TRBD1 matching over 7 bases. The V gene end was trimmed by 5 bases and the J gene end by 2 bases; junction bases not matched to a gene: 10. The CDR3 length is 15 residues. Germline assignment: CDR1 DFQATT and CDR2 SNEGSKA (reference sequence). The CDR3 DNA follows: TGCAGTGCTGACCCCGGGACAGAAATCACAGATACGCAGTATTTT. Amino acids: CSADPGTEITDTQYF.

This clonotype was seen a few times. The chain carries TRBV6-6 and TRBJ2-7; tentative D call: TRBD2 (5 bases). The V gene lost 5 bases and the J gene lost 6 bases, with 8 bases spanning the gap. Germline CDR1 MNHNY, CDR2 SVGAGI (reference sequence). The CDR3 runs 11 residues. In nucleotides, the CDR3 is TGTGCCAGCAGTGACTACCGCGAGCAGTACTTC. This encodes CASSDYREQYF.

V gene TRBV7-9 combines with J gene TRBJ1-4, with 8 bases fitting TRBD1. The germline V gene encodes CDR1 SEHNR and CDR2 FQNEAQ (reference sequence). V was pared by 10 bases and J by 8 bases, with 12 bases of the junction left unmatched. The CDR3 is made up of 14 amino acids. The CDR3 protein is CATSRGTGREKLFF. DNA of the CDR3: TGTGCCACCTCCCGTGGGACAGGTAGAGAAAAACTGTTTTTT.

This clonotype was seen only a few times. The gene calls are TRBV12-3 or TRBV12-4 and TRBJ2-1, with a possible D match to TRBD2 (5 bases). V was trimmed by 3 bases and J by 1 base, leaving 10 bases between them. The CDR3 spans 15 residues. This CDR3 is CASSFGSASYNEQFF. CDR3 in DNA: TGTGCCAGCAGTTTTGGTAGCGCTTCCTACAATGAGCAGTTCTTC.

The chain joins TRBV6-1 to TRBJ1-1; D is unclear. CDR3 size: 13 residues. Trimming took 5 bases from V and 7 from J, leaving 14 bases between them. Per the germline V gene, CDR1 is MNHNS and CDR2 is SASEGT. CDR3 coding DNA: TGTGCCAGCAGTTTCAAGTCGACCCGTGAAGCTTTCTTT. This translates into CASSFKSTREAFF.

The chain couples TRBV28 to TRBJ2-1; D ambiguous. The germline V gene encodes CDR1 MDHEN and CDR2 SYDVKM. The CDR3 is made up of 13 amino acids. Trimming removed 5 bases from V and 8 bases from J, with 13 bases in between. The CDR3 sequence: CASSIPTNYEQFF. The DNA for the CDR3 is TGTGCCAGCAGTATCCCGACCAACTATGAGCAGTTCTTC.

This sequence joins TRBV20-1 and TRBJ2-1, with TRBD1 identical over 7 bases. The CDR3 sequence is 12 residues long. J was trimmed by 13 bases and V by 0 bases; bases with no gene match: 6. Germline CDR1 DFQATT, CDR2 SNEGSKA (reference sequence). The DNA for the CDR3 is TGCAGTGCTAGAGATCAAGGGGGCCTTCAGTTCTTC. It encodes CSARDQGGLQFF.

As to this clonotype: A much larger clone lies a single base off, so this may be a read error. The rearrangement uses TRBV7-9 and TRBJ2-3, with 11 bases fitting TRBD2. The CDR3 loop spans 15 amino acids. CDR1 is SEHNR and CDR2 is FQNEAQ in the germline V gene (reference sequence). Germline trimming cut 5 bases from V and 2 bases from J; bases unmatched to any gene: 3. For the CDR3, the DNA is TGTGCCAGCAGCCGACTAGCGGGGACCACAGATACGCAGTATTTT. The encoded protein is CASSRLAGTTDTQYF.

The table lists this clonotype with many counts. V usage is TRBV4-2 and J usage is TRBJ2-1, with D possibly TRBD1 on 6 matching bases. The CDR3 covers 15 residues. Per germline, CDR1 LGHNA and CDR2 YNFKEQ. V lost 4 bases to trimming and J lost 1 base, with 11 bases between them. The CDR3 here is CASSLDQGSYNEQFF. The CDR3 nucleotides read TGTGCCAGCAGCCTAGACCAGGGGTCCTACAATGAGCAGTTCTTC.

This chain uses TRBV7-8 with TRBJ2-2, with 8 bases fitting TRBD2. The V gene end was trimmed by 11 bases and the J gene end by 6 bases; junction bases not matched to a gene: 8. Germline-derived CDR1 and CDR2 are SGHVS and FQNEAQ. The CDR3 extends over 13 amino acids. Here the CDR3 reads CASPSLAAGELFF. For the CDR3, the DNA is TGTGCCTCTCCGTCACTAGCGGCCGGGGAGCTGTTTTTT.

This clonotype was observed a few times. This chain links TRBV11-1 with TRBJ2-1; 10 bases map to TRBD2. V was clipped by 4 bases and J by 2 bases; unmatched bases: 8. CDR1 SGHAT and CDR2 FQDESV come from the germline V gene (reference sequence). This CDR3 comprises 17 residues. In DNA form, the CDR3 reads TGTGCCAGCAGCTCCTGGACTAGCGGAGTACCCTACAATGAGCAGTTCTTC. Translated: CASSSWTSGVPYNEQFF.

The CDR3 DNA reads as TGTGCCAGTAGTGGACGGACAGAAATGAACACTGAAGCTTTCTTT. Translating gives CASSGRTEMNTEAFF. The V call is TRBV19, the J call TRBJ1-1; possible D gene TRBD1, 6 bases. The CDR3 has 15 amino acids. Germline assignment: CDR1 LNHDA and CDR2 SQIVND (reference sequence). V was clipped by 5 bases and J by 0 bases, with 13 bases between them.

The genes are TRBV12-3 or TRBV12-4 and TRBJ2-1; no clear D gene. The CDR3 totals 12 residues. V lost 4 bases, J lost 7 bases, and 8 bases lay in between. In nucleotides, the CDR3 is TGTGCCAGCAGTTCGGAAAAGAATGAGCAGTTCTTC. It translates to CASSSEKNEQFF.

V and J are TRBV11-2 and TRBJ2-1; 10 bases align to TRBD2. The J segment lost 8 bases and the V segment lost 2 bases, leaving 9 bases of the junction unmatched. CDR3 size: 16 residues. Germline V gives CDR1 SGHAT, CDR2 FQNNGV. CDR3 DNA: TGTGCCAGCAGCTTATTGAGGACTAGCGGAGGGGATGAGCAGTTCTTC. This gives the protein CASSLLRTSGGDEQFF.

This clonotype was seen a few times. The J gene is TRBJ1-6, the V gene TRBV7-2; D may be TRBD1 (6 bases). Germline lookup yields CDR1 SGHTA and CDR2 FQGNSA. This CDR3 is 14 amino acids long. V lost 4 bases and J 4 bases, leaving 8 bases between the germline ends. CDR3: CASSSTGYNSPLHF. The CDR3 DNA is TGTGCCAGCAGCTCCACAGGGTATAATTCACCCCTCCACTTT.

This clonotype was counted at least ten times. The chain employs TRBV7-2 and TRBJ1-5, with D tentatively TRBD1 (6 bases). Germline CDR1 and CDR2: SGHTA and FQGNSA. Trimming cost V 5 bases and J 6 bases, with 11 bases left between them. The length of the CDR3 is 13 residues. CDR3 amino acids: CASSEGGFQPQHF. The CDR3, as DNA: TGTGCCAGCAGCGAGGGGGGGTTTCAGCCCCAGCATTTT. Combining the CDR3 with reference TRBV7-2 and TRBJ1-5 gives the whole variable domain GAGVSQSPSNKVTEKGKDVELRCDPISGHTALYWYRQSLGQGLEFLIYFQGNSAPDKSGLPSDRFSAERTGGSVSTLTIQRTQQEDSAVYLCASSEGGFQPQHFGDGTRLSIL.

V gene TRBV14 combines with J gene TRBJ2-1; tentatively, D is TRBD1 (6 bases). The CDR3 sequence is 16 residues long. V was clipped by 3 bases and J by 0 bases, with 12 bases between them. Germline loops: CDR1 SGHDN, CDR2 FVKESK. CDR3 protein: CASSHDRLSSYNEQFF. DNA of the CDR3: TGTGCCAGCAGCCATGACAGGTTGAGCTCCTACAATGAGCAGTTCTTC.

Details on this clonotype: At one boundary the junction diverges from the germline segment, which might be a read error. The CDR3 loop is CVSSLGQGGTEAFF. The DNA of the CDR3 is TGTGTCAGCAGCCTTGGACAGGGGGGGACTGAAGCTTTCTTT. The chain combines TRBV7-6 with TRBJ1-1; 10 positions match TRBD1. From germline, CDR1 is SGHVS and CDR2 FNYEAQ. The CDR3 length is 14 residues.

Only a few counts were recorded for this clonotype. This chain uses TRBV5-1 with TRBJ2-3, with D unresolved. Between the trimmed V and J ends, which lost 3 bases and 2 bases, there was a span of 7 bases. The CDR3 length is 13 residues. CDR1 and CDR2 from the germline V gene are SGHRS and YFSETQ. CDR3 residues: CASSSANTDTQYF. CDR3 DNA sequence: TGCGCCAGCAGCTCAGCAAACACAGATACGCAGTATTTT.

The chain carries TRBV2 and TRBJ2-3; the D gene is possibly TRBD2 (6 bases). Germline V CDR1 and CDR2: SNHLY, FYNNEI. V lost 7 bases to trimming and J lost 6 bases, with 20 bases between them. The CDR3 has 15 amino acids. CDR3 nucleotides: TGTGCCAGCAACCTCCGACTAGAAGGGAGGGATACGCAGTATTTT. Translated: CASNLRLEGRDTQYF.

This rearrangement joins TRBV12-3 or TRBV12-4 to TRBJ2-2; 11 bases match TRBD1. CDR3 length: 18 amino acids. Trimming removed 5 bases from V and 4 bases from J; junction bases left unmatched: 12. CDR3 sequence (DNA): TGTGCCAGCAGTCTAGGAGGCCCCGGGACAGGGGGCACCGGGGAGCTGTTTTTT. This sequence encodes CASSLGGPGTGGTGELFF.

The genes are TRBV7-2 and TRBJ1-5, with 10 bases identical to TRBD1. CDR1 is SGHTA, CDR2 FQGNSA, per germline. V gave up 5 bases and J gave up 12 bases; unmatched junction bases: 4. This CDR3 has 12 amino acids. CDR3 residues: CASSGTGVDQHF. The CDR3 bases are TGTGCCAGCAGCGGGACAGGGGTAGACCAGCATTTT.